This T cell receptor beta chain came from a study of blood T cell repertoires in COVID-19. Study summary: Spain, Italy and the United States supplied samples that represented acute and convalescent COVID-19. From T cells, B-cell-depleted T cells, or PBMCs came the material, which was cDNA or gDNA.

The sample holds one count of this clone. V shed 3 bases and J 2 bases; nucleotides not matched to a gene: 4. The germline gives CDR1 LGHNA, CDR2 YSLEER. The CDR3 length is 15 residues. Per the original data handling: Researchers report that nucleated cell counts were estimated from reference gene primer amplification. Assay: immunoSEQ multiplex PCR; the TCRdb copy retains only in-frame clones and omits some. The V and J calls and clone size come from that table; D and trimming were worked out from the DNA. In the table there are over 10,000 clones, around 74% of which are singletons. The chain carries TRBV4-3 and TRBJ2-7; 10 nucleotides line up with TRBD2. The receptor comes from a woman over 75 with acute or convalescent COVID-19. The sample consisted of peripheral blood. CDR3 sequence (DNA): TGCGCCAGCAGCCAGGGGACTAGCGTTGCCTACGAGCAGTACTTC. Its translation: CASSQGTSVAYEQYF.